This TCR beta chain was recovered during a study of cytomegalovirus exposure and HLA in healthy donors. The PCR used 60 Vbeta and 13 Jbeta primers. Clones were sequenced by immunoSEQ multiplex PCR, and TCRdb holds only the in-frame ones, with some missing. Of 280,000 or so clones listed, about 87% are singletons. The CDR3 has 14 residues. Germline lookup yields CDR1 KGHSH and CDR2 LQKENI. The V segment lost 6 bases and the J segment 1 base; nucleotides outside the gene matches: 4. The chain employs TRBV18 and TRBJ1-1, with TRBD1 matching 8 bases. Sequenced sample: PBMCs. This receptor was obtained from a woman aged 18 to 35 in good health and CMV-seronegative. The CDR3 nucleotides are TGTGCCAGCTCTTCCGGACAGGGGAACACTGAAGCTTTCTTT. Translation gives CASSSGQGNTEAFF.